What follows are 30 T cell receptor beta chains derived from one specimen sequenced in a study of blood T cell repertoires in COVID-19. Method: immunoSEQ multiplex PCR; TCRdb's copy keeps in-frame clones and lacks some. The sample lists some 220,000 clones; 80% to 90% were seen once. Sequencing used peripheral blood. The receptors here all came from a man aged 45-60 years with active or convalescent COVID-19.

CDR3 in DNA: TGTGCCAGCAGTTTAGGGGACTCTCATGAGCAGTTCTTC. This codes for CASSLGDSHEQFF. This chain joins TRBV27 and TRBJ2-1, with D perhaps TRBD2 (6 bases). Germline-derived CDR1 and CDR2 are MNHEY and SMNVEV (reference sequence). Between the trimmed V and J ends, which lost 2 bases and 8 bases, there was a span of 10 bases. The CDR3 is 13 amino acids.

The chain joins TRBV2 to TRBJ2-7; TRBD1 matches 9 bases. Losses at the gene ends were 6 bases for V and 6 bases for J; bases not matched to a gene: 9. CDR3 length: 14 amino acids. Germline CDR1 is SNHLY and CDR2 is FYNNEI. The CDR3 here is CASSAGQGGLEQYV. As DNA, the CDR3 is TGTGCCAGCAGCGCGGGACAGGGAGGTCTCGAGCAGTACGTC.

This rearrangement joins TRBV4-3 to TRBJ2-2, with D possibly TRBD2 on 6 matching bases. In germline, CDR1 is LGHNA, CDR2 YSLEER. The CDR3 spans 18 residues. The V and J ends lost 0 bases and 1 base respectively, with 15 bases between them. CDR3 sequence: CASSQEVIAALNTGELFF. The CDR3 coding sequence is TGCGCCAGCAGCCAAGAGGTAATAGCGGCCTTGAACACCGGGGAGCTGTTTTTT.

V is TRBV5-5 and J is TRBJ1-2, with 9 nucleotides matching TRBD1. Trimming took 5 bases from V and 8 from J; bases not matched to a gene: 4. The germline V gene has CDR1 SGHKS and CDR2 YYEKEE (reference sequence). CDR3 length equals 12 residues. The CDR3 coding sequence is TGTGCCAGCAGGCCTACAGGGGGCGGCTACACCTTC. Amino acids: CASRPTGGGYTF.

This CDR3 reads CASSIADPQETQYF. The CDR3 DNA reads TGTGCCAGCAGCATAGCGGACCCCCAAGAGACCCAGTACTTC. The chain uses TRBV3-1 (or the pseudogene TRBV3-2) and TRBJ2-5; D possibly corresponds to TRBD2 (6 bases). The V gene lost 5 bases and the J gene lost 1 base, with 11 bases spanning the gap. Germline V gene data show CDR1 as LGHDT and CDR2 as YNNKEL (reference sequence). This CDR3 comprises 14 residues.

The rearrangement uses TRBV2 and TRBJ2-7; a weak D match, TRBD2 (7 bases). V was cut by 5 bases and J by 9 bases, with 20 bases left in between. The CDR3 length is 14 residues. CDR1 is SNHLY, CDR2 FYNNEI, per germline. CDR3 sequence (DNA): TGTGCCAGCAGTCTGGGGGGGGAGACAGGATGGCAGTACGTC. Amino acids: CASSLGGETGWQYV.

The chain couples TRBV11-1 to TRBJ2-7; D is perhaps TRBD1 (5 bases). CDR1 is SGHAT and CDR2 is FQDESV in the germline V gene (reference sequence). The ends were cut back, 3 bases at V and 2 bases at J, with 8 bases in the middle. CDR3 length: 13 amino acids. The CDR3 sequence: CASSLAGTYEQYF. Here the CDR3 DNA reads TGTGCCAGCAGCTTGGCAGGGACCTACGAGCAGTACTTC.

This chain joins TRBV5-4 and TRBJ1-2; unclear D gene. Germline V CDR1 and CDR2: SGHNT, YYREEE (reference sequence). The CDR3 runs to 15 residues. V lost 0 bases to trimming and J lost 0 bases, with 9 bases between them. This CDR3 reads CASSLGSGANYGYTF. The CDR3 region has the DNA TGTGCCAGCAGCTTGGGCTCAGGCGCTAACTATGGCTACACCTTC. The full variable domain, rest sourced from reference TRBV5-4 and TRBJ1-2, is ETGVTQSPTHLIKTRGQQVTLRCSSQSGHNTVSWYQQALGQGPQFIFQYYREEENGRGNFPPRFSGLQFPNYSSELNVNALELDDSALYLCASSLGSGANYGYTFGSGTRLTVV.

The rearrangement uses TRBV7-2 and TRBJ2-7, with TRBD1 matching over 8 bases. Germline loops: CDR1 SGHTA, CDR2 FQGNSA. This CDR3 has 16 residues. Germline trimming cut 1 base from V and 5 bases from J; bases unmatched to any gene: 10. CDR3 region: CASSLEAQGAPNEQYF. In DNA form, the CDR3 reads TGTGCCAGCAGCTTAGAAGCGCAGGGGGCGCCCAACGAGCAGTACTTC.

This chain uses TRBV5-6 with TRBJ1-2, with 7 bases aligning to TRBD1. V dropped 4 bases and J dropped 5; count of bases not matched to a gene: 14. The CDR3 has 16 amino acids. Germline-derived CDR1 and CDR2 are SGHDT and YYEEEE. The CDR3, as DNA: TGTGCCAGCAGCCTCCCGCCGTCGGGACAGCCTTATGGCTACACCTTC. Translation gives CASSLPPSGQPYGYTF. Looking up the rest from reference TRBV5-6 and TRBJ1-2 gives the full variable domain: DAGVTQSPTHLIKTRGQQVTLRCSPKSGHDTVSWYQQALGQGPQFIFQYYEEEERQRGNFPDRFSGHQFPNYSSELNVNALLLGDSALYLCASSLPPSGQPYGYTFGSGTRLTVV.

The CDR3 DNA reads TGTGCCAGCAGTTTAACGATGCAGGGCGGGAACACTGAAGCTTTCTTT. Its protein is CASSLTMQGGNTEAFF. The chain joins TRBV28 to TRBJ1-1, with TRBD1 as a possible D gene (5 bases). CDR1 MDHEN and CDR2 SYDVKM come from the germline V gene. The CDR3 has 16 amino acids. V was trimmed by 2 bases and J by 1 base, leaving 14 bases between them.

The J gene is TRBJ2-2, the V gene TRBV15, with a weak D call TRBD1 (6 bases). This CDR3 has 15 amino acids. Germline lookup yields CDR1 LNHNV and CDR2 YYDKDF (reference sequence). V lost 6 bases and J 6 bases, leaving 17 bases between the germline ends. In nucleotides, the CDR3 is TGTGCCACCAGTATCGACAGGTTCTACTCCGGGGAGCTGTTTTTT. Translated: CATSIDRFYSGELFF.

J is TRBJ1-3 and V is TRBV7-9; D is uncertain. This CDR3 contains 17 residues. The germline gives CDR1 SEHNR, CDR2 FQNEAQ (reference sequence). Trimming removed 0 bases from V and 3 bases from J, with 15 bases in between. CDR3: CASSLATSPAYGNTIYF. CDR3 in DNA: TGTGCCAGCAGCTTAGCGACTTCCCCAGCTTATGGAAACACCATATATTTT.

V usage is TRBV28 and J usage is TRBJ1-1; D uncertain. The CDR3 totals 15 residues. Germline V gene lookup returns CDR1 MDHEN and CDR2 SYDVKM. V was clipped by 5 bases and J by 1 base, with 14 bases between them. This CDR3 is CASSRKGGGNTEAFF. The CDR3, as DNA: TGTGCCAGCAGTAGGAAGGGAGGTGGGAACACTGAAGCTTTCTTT.

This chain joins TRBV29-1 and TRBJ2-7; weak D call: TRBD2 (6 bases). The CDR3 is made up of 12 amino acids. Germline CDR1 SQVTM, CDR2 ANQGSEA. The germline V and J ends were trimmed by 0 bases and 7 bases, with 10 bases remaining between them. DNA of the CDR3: TGCAGCGTTGAAGATCTTGGGGGGGAGCAGTACTTC. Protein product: CSVEDLGGEQYF.

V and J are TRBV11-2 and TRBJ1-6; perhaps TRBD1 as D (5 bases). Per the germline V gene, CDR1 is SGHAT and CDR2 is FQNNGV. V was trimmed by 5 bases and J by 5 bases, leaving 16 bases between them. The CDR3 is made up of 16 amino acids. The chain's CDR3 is CASSTGGGYDNSPLHF. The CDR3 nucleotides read TGTGCCAGCAGCACAGGCGGGGGGTACGATAATTCACCCCTCCACTTT.

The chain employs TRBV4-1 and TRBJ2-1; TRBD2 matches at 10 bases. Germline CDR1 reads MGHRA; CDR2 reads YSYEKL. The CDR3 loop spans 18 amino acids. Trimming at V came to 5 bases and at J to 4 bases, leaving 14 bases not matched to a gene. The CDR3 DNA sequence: TGCGCCAGCAGCAGGGGACTAGCGCGGGGCCGGGATTACAATGAGCAGTTCTTC. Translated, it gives CASSRGLARGRDYNEQFF.

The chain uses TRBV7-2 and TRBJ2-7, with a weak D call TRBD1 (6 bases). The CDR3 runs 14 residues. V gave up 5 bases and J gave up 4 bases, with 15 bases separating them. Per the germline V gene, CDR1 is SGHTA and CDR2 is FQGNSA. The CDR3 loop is CASSMTGTSYEQYF. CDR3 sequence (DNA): TGTGCCAGCAGCATGACCGGGACAAGTTACGAGCAGTACTTC.

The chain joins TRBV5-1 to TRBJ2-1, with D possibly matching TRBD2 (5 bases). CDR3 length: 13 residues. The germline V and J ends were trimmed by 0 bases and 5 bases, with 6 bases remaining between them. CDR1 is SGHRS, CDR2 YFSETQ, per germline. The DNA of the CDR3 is TGCGCCAGCAGCTTGGGGGGAGACAATGAGCAGTTCTTC. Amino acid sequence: CASSLGGDNEQFF.

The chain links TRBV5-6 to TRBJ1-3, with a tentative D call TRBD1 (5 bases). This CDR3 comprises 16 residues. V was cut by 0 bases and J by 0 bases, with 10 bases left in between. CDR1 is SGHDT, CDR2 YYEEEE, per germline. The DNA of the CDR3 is TGTGCCAGCAGCTTGGAGCTGGGACTCTCTGGAAACACCATATATTTT. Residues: CASSLELGLSGNTIYF.

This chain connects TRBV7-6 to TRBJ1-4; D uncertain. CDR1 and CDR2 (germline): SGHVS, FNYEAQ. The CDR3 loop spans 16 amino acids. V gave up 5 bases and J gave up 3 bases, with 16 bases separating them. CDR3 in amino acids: CASSPTRTGPNEKLFF. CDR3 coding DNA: TGTGCCAGCAGCCCAACCCGGACTGGGCCTAATGAAAAACTGTTTTTT.

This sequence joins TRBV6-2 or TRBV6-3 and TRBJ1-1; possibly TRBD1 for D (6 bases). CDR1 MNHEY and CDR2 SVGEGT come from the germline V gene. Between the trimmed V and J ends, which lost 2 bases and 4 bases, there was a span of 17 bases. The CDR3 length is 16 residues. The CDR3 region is CASSYGGGARGTEAFF. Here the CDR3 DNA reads TGTGCCAGCAGTTACGGCGGGGGCGCGAGAGGCACTGAAGCTTTCTTT.

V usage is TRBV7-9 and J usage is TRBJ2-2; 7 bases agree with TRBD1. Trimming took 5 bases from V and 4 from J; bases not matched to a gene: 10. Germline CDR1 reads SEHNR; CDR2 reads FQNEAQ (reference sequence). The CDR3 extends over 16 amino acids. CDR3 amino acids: CASSRPTGPSTGELFF. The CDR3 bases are TGTGCCAGCAGCCGCCCGACAGGGCCCAGCACCGGGGAGCTGTTTTTT.

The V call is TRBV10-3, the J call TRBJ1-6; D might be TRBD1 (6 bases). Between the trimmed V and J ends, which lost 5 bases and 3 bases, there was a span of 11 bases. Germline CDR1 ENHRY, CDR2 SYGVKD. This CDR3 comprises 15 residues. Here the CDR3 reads CAISTGQLYNSPLHF. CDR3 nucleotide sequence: TGTGCCATCAGTACAGGGCAACTCTATAATTCACCCCTCCACTTT.

CDR3 in DNA: TGTGCCAGCACCCCCGGCCCAGGGGGGAATTCACCCCTCCACTTT. Its translation is CASTPGPGGNSPLHF. The J gene is TRBJ1-6, the V gene TRBV27, with 7 bases aligning to TRBD1. Losses at the gene ends were 7 bases for V and 7 bases for J; bases not matched to a gene: 10. CDR3 length: 15 amino acids. Germline CDR1 is MNHEY and CDR2 is SMNVEV (reference sequence).

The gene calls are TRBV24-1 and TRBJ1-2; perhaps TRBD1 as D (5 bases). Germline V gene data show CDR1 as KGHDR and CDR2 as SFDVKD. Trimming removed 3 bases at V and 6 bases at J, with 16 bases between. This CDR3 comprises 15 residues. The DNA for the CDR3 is TGTGCCACCAGTGATATCAAATTCCAGGGAAATGGCTACACCTTC. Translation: CATSDIKFQGNGYTF.

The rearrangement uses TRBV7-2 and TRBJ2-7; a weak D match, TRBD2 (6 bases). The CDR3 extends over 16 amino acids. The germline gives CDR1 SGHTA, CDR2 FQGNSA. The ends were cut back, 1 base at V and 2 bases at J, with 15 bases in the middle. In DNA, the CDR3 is TGTGCCAGCAGCTTAGTCGGCGGGATTAACGCCTACGAGCAGTACTTC. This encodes CASSLVGGINAYEQYF. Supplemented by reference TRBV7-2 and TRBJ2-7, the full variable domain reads GAGVSQSPSNKVTEKGKDVELRCDPISGHTALYWYRQSLGQGLEFLIYFQGNSAPDKSGLPSDRFSAERTGGSVSTLTIQRTQQEDSAVYLCASSLVGGINAYEQYFGPGTRLTVT.

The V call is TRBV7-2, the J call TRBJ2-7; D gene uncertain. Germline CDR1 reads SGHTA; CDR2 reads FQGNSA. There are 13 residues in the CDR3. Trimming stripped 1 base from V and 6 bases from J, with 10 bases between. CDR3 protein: CASSLEASTEQYV. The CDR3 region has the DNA TGTGCCAGCAGCTTAGAGGCTAGTACCGAGCAGTACGTC.

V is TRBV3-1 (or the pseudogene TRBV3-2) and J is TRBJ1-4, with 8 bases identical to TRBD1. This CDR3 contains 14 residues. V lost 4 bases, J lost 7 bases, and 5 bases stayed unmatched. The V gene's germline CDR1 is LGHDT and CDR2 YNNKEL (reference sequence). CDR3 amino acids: CASSLGQGVEKLFF. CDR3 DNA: TGTGCCAGCAGCCTCGGACAGGGTGTTGAAAAACTGTTTTTT.

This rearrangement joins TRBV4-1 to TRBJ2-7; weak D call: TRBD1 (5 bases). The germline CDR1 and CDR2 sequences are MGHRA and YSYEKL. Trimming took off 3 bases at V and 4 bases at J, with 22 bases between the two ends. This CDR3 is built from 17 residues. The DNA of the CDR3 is TGCGCCAGCAGCCAGCCTACAACTGGGGCCAACCGTTACGAGCAGTACTTC. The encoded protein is CASSQPTTGANRYEQYF.